What follows are 15 T cell receptor beta chains derived from one specimen sequenced in a study of spatial heterogeneity in lung cancer. The time point: blood at routine non-recurrence follow-up after resection. MiXCR, run by TCRdb on the 5' RACE reads, gives a single entry per CDR3 protein. The table lists 35,000 to 50,000 distinct CDR3 sequences, approximately 22% of them singletons, with approximately 6.8% in the top ten. The sequencing used PBMCs, collected at follow-up. These receptors were obtained from a female donor with early-stage non-small cell lung cancer.

This clonotype was seen only a few times. The chain is built from TRBV5-1 and TRBJ1-1, with D unclear. The CDR3 loop spans 13 amino acids. Germline assignment: CDR1 SGHRS and CDR2 YFSETQ. The ends were cut back, 3 bases at V and 5 bases at J, with 11 bases in the middle. The CDR3 loop is CASSSGLGTEAFF. The CDR3 nucleotides read TGCGCCAGCAGCTCGGGCTTAGGGACTGAAGCTTTCTTT.

The table lists this clonotype with many counts. One end of the junction fails to match germline, which may point to a read error. The V call is TRBV7-9, the J call TRBJ2-7; D is unresolved. CDR1 is SEHNR and CDR2 is FQNEAQ in the germline V gene (reference sequence). The CDR3 runs to 12 residues. CDR3 protein: CASSLASSEQYF. The CDR3 DNA reads TGTGCCAGCAGCTTAGCTTCCTCCGAGCAGTACTTC. Full variable domain (outside the CDR3, taken from reference TRBV7-9 and TRBJ2-7): DTGVSQNPRHKITKRGQNVTFRCDPISEHNRLYWYRQTLGQGPEFLTYFQNEAQLEKSRLLSDRFSAERPKGSFSTLEIQRTEQGDSAMYLCASSLASSEQYFGPGTRLTVT.

In this sample, this clonotype turned up many times. This rearrangement joins TRBV25-1 to TRBJ1-1, with D perhaps matching TRBD1 (6 bases). Per germline, CDR1 MGHDK and CDR2 SYGVNS. This CDR3 region has 14 residues. Deletions cut 3 bases from V and 4 bases from J, with 12 bases between. CDR3 in DNA: TGTGCCAGCAGTGATCGGGGGGCCGGCACTGAAGCTTTCTTT. This codes for CASSDRGAGTEAFF. Filled out from reference TRBV25-1 and TRBJ1-1, the complete variable domain reads EADIYQTPRYLVIGTGKKITLECSQTMGHDKMYWYQQDPGMELHLIHYSYGVNSTEKGDLSSESTVSRIRTEHFPLTLESARPSHTSQYLCASSDRGAGTEAFFGQGTRLTVV.

This clonotype was counted a few times. The V and J genes are TRBV4-1 and TRBJ2-1, with TRBD1 as a possible D gene (6 bases). Germline-derived CDR1 and CDR2 are MGHRA and YSYEKL. The V gene lost 5 bases and the J gene lost 0 bases, with 14 bases spanning the gap. This CDR3 comprises 16 residues. The CDR3 DNA sequence: TGCGCCAGCAGCTCTCCAGACAGGTCCTCCTACAATGAGCAGTTCTTC. Amino acid sequence: CASSSPDRSSYNEQFF.

V is TRBV20-1 and J is TRBJ2-3; D is undetermined. V was cut by 0 bases and J by 0 bases, with 10 bases left in between. Germline values: CDR1 DFQATT, CDR2 SNEGSKA (reference sequence). The CDR3 is made up of 15 amino acids. The CDR3 DNA sequence: TGCAGTGCTAGAGATCGGCGTACTAGCACAGATACGCAGTATTTT. It is translated as CSARDRRTSTDTQYF.

The chain uses TRBV29-1 and TRBJ2-7; the D is unclear. V dropped 0 bases and J dropped 2 bases, with 8 bases sitting between them. The CDR3 consists of 13 residues. The V gene's germline CDR1 is SQVTM and CDR2 ANQGSEA. CDR3 region: CSVEDIQTYEQYF. For the CDR3, the DNA is TGCAGCGTTGAAGATATACAGACCTACGAGCAGTACTTC.

This chain joins TRBV29-1 and TRBJ1-1; D gene unclear. Germline lookup yields CDR1 SQVTM and CDR2 ANQGSEA. V lost 4 bases and J lost 0, with 9 bases in between. The CDR3 loop spans 13 amino acids. The CDR3: CSVGSRLNTEAFF. The CDR3 bases are TGCAGCGTTGGATCTAGACTGAACACTGAAGCTTTCTTT.

This chain uses TRBV7-9 with TRBJ2-2, with unresolved D. The V and J ends lost 4 bases and 4 bases respectively, with 16 bases between them. Germline CDR1 and CDR2: SEHNR and FQNEAQ (reference sequence). The CDR3 is made up of 16 amino acids. CDR3 sequence reads: CASSSSTREITGELFF. The CDR3 DNA follows: TGTGCCAGCAGCTCCAGTACCCGCGAGATCACCGGGGAGCTGTTTTTT.

This clonotype is judged medium-sized. The chain recombines TRBV21-1 with TRBJ2-7. TRBV21-1 is recorded as a pseudogene. This CDR3 comprises 8 residues. The CDR3 loop reads CASAEQYV. CDR3 bases: TGTGCCAGCGCAGAGCAGTACGTC.

This clonotype was seen only a few times. V gene TRBV20-1 combines with J gene TRBJ2-5; D is undetermined. This CDR3 comprises 11 residues. With 4 bases removed from V and 5 bases from J, the gap between germline ends came to 8 bases. Per germline, CDR1 DFQATT and CDR2 SNEGSKA (reference sequence). The CDR3 loop reads CSAILVETQYF. The CDR3 DNA follows: TGCAGTGCTATATTAGTGGAGACCCAGTACTTC.

This clonotype was counted at least ten times. The chain employs TRBV5-1 and TRBJ2-5, with D tentatively TRBD2 (5 bases). Germline values: CDR1 SGHRS, CDR2 YFSETQ. The CDR3 contains 14 residues. Trimming took off 0 bases at V and 0 bases at J, with 6 bases between the two ends. CDR3 sequence reads: CASSLAGNQETQYF. The DNA of the CDR3 is TGCGCCAGCAGCTTGGCGGGAAACCAAGAGACCCAGTACTTC.

For this clonotype: A read error may be the cause here, since a much bigger clone is one base away. V gene TRBV21-1 combines with J gene TRBJ2-2; the tabulated D call, TRBD1, remains unverified against the DNA. TRBV21-1 is termed a pseudogene. This CDR3 spans 16 amino acids. The chain's CDR3 is CASSKAHRRSTGELFF. In DNA form, the CDR3 reads TGTGCCAGCAGCAAAGCGCACAGGAGGTCCACCGGGGAGCTGTTTTTT.

The chain has TRBV5-1 and TRBJ2-1; 9 positions agree with TRBD2. Per germline, CDR1 SGHRS and CDR2 YFSETQ. The CDR3 consists of 15 residues. Trimming cost V 4 bases and J 7 bases; bases outside gene matches: 9. The CDR3, as DNA: TGCGCCAGCAGCACGGGACTAGCTGTGGGGAATGAGCAGTTCTTC. It translates to CASSTGLAVGNEQFF.

Details on this clonotype: This may come from a read error, since a much larger clone is one base off. The missing conserved phenylalanine or tryptophan at the end of this CDR3 makes a read error likely. The DNA is omitted, as the CDR3 cannot be located on it reliably, and the CDR3 follows TCRdb's listing. This rearrangement joins TRBV19 to TRBJ2-1. The CDR3 spans 13 residues, counting both ends. Germline V lookup: CDR1 LNHDA, CDR2 SQIVND (reference sequence). The CDR3 is CASSDRFDNEQLL.

The rearrangement uses TRBV19 and TRBJ2-1, with TRBD2 matching over 8 bases. The CDR3 consists of 15 residues. Germline CDR1 is LNHDA and CDR2 is SQIVND (reference sequence). Losses at the gene ends were 1 base for V and 6 bases for J; bases not matched to a gene: 5. The CDR3 spells CASSIAAGEINEQFF. The CDR3 bases are TGTGCCAGTAGTATAGCAGCGGGAGAGATCAATGAGCAGTTCTTC.